This TCR beta chain was identified during a study of OX40 agonist ivuxolimab in advanced cancers. V dropped 4 bases and J dropped 0 bases, with 10 bases sitting between them. Germline assignment: CDR1 SGHRS and CDR2 YFSETQ. This CDR3 is 14 amino acids long. As concerns this clone: Its antigen remains unknown.

Broader study findings: Some nonresponders additionally presented with little normalized T-cell clonal expansion.

Sequencing used immunoSEQ multiplex PCR; TCRdb keeps in-frame clones, though not all of them. The repertoire has approximately 80,000 clones, about 90% of them found once; the top ten carry around 0.34%. This clonotype was obtained from an adult with an advanced solid tumor such as melanoma, head and neck, liver or kidney cancer. The rearrangement joins TRBV5-1 to TRBJ1-1, with D perhaps TRBD1 (5 bases). Sequencing was performed on CD4+ or CD8+ T cells sorted from blood, taken in a trial of the OX40 agonist ivuxolimab. The CDR3 region has the DNA TGCGCCAGCAGCCCGGAGACAGTGAACACTGAAGCTTTCTTT. Protein: CASSPETVNTEAFF.